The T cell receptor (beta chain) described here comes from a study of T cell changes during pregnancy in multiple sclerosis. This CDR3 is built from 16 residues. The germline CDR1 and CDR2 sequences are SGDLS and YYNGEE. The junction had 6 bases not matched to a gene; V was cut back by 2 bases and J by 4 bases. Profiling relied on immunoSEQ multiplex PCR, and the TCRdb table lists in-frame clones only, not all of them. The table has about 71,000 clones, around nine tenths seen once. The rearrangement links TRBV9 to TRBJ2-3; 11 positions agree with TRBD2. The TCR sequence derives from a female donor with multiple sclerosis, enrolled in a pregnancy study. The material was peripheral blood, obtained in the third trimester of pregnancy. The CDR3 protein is CASSVDSGRVADTQYF. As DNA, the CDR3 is TGTGCCAGCAGCGTCGATAGCGGGAGGGTAGCAGATACGCAGTATTTT.